The entry that follows covers one TCR beta chain sequence. Its antigen is unknown. Germline loops: CDR1 SGDLS, CDR2 YYNGEE. This CDR3 comprises 15 residues. Trimming removed 3 bases from V and 7 bases from J; junction bases left unmatched: 6. The data were obtained in a study of cytomegalovirus exposure and HLA in healthy donors. Study at large: Of some 400 genotyped donors, about 81% clustered with self-reported Caucasian donors.

Overall study findings and caveats: Rarity held for most TCR sequences, but there were some public TCRs that occurred in many donors.

Researchers ran the PCR with 60 Vbeta and 13 Jbeta primers. TCRdb's table, derived via immunoSEQ multiplex PCR, lists solely in-frame clones and lacks some. The data show under 150,000 clones, with 83% seen just once and 1.5% held by the top ten. Sequenced material: PBMCs. This receptor was identified in a man in his forties in good health and CMV-seronegative. The rearrangement links TRBV9 to TRBJ2-2; 10 nucleotides agree with TRBD1. CDR3 residues: CASSAGQGKDGELFF. Written as DNA, the CDR3 is TGTGCCAGCAGCGCGGGACAGGGGAAGGACGGGGAGCTGTTTTTT. The full variable domain, with the rest looked up from reference TRBV9 and TRBJ2-2, is DSGVTQTPKHLITATGQRVTLRCSPRSGDLSVYWYQQSLDQGLQFLIQYYNGEERAKGNILERFSAQQFPDLHSELNLSSLELGDSALYFCASSAGQGKDGELFFGEGSRLTVL.